This T cell receptor beta chain stems from a study of shared clonotypes between healthy human individuals. Findings and limits, study-wide: Naive CD4 clonotypes were shared across several donors at roughly 5%. Against clonotypes common to all four donors, non-shared ones had lower generation probabilities. A generally larger estimated richness was seen in naive subsets than in memory subsets.

Turning to this clone: Its antigen remains unidentified.

This table comes from immunoSEQ multiplex PCR, and its TCRdb copy is limited to in-frame clones, with some not included. The table lists millions of clones, around 96% of them singletons. Positive CCR7 selection of CD45RO-negative cells yielded the naive CD8 cells, and terminally differentiated effector memory CD45RA+ cells were excluded. The CDR3 runs 14 residues. V lost 5 bases to trimming and J lost 3 bases, with 13 bases between them. Germline assignment: CDR1 SGHVS and CDR2 FNYEAQ. V is TRBV7-6 and J is TRBJ1-2; D gene ambiguous. This receptor was taken from a man aged 18 to 29 in good health. The specimen sequenced was naive CD8+ T cells sorted from blood. The CDR3 DNA is TGTGCCAGCAGCCTTGGGCCCGCGGACTATGGCTACACCTTC. Protein: CASSLGPADYGYTF. The entire variable domain, with the rest obtained from reference TRBV7-6 and TRBJ1-2, is as follows: GAGVSQSPRYKVTKRGQDVALRCDPISGHVSLYWYRQALGQGPEFLTYFNYEAQQDKSGLPNDRFSAERPEGSISTLTIQRTEQRDSAMYRCASSLGPADYGYTFGSGTRLTVV.